This T cell receptor (beta chain) was recovered during a study of blood T cell repertoires in COVID-19. Trimming stripped 3 bases from V and 1 base from J, with 13 bases between. Germline CDR1 and CDR2: MNHEY and SMNVEV (reference sequence). The CDR3 length is 15 residues. Using immunoSEQ multiplex PCR, the repertoire was profiled, and TCRdb retains in-frame clones only, with some absent. Altogether roughly 200,000 clones are present, approximately 89% being singletons, with the ten largest covering roughly 4%. The sequence came from a young woman with acute COVID-19. This chain uses TRBV27 with TRBJ2-7; D not certain. The sequenced sample consisted of PBMCs or T cells enriched from blood (not recorded which). DNA for the CDR3: TGTGCCAGCAGTTTCCGGCCTCAGACTTCCTACGAGCAGTACTTC. Translated, it gives CASSFRPQTSYEQYF.